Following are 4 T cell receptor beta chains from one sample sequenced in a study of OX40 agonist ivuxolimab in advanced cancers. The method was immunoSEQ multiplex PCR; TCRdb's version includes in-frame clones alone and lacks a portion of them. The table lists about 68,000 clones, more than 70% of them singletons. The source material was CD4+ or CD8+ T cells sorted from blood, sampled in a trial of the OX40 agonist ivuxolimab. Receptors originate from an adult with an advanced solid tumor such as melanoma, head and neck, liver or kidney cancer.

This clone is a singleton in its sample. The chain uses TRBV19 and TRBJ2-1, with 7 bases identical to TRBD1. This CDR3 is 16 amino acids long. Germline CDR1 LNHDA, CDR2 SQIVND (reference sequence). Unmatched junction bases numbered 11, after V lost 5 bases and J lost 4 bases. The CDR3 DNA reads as TGTGCCAGTAGTCAAACGGGGACAGATATTTACAATGAGCAGTTCTTC. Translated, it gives CASSQTGTDIYNEQFF. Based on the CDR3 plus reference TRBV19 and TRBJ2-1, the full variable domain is DGGITQSPKYLFRKEGQNVTLSCEQNLNHDAMYWYRQDPGQGLRLIYYSQIVNDFQKGDIAEGYSVSREKKESFPLTVTSAQKNPTAFYLCASSQTGTDIYNEQFFGPGTRLTVL.

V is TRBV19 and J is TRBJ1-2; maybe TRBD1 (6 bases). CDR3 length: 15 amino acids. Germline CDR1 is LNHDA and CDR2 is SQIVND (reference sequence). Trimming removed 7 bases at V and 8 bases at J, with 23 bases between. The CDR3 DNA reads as TGTGCCAGTACCGCCCTCAACAGGGAATCTGGAGGCTACACCTTC. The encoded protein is CASTALNRESGGYTF.

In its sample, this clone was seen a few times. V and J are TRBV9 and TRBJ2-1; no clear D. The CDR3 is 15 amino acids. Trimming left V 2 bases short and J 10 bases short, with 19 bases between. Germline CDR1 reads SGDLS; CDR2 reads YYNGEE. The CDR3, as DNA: TGTGCCAGCAGCGTGACACCCGGTGGGAACGTGGAGCAGTTCTTC. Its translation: CASSVTPGGNVEQFF.

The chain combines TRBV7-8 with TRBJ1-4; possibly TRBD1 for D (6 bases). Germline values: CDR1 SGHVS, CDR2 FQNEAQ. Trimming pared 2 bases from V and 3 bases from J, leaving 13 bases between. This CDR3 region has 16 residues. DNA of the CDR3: TGTGCCAGCAGCTTATCTTACAGGGTGGCTAATGAAAAACTGTTTTTT. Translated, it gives CASSLSYRVANEKLFF.